Listed below are T cell receptor beta chains from one sample, sequenced in a study of spatial heterogeneity in lung cancer. TCRdb passed the 5' RACE reads through MiXCR, listing each CDR3 protein once. The sample holds about 48,000 distinct CDR3 sequences; roughly 5.2% are singletons and the top ten take 11%. The material sequenced was PBMCs, taken at surgery. Source of these receptors: a male donor with early-stage non-small cell lung cancer. Each CDR3 is given with its conserved first and last residue. Each record gives: D gene, V gene, J gene, clone size, CDR3 protein, CDR3 DNA. D genes are given only for firm matches. For some rows the clone size is stated as once, few or many, or as a class when expanded; others skip it.

TRBD2,TRBV7-8,TRBJ2-5,many,CASSVTSGPVAQYF,TGTGCCAGCAGCGTCACTAGCGGCCCGGTGGCCCAGTACTTC
.,TRBV5-4,TRBJ2-3,many,CAVGPYSTDTQYF,TGTGCCGTGGGCCCCTATAGCACAGATACGCAGTATTTT
TRBD1,TRBV20-1,TRBJ2-1,few,CSAQQGNRGTDNEQFF,TGCAGTGCTCAGCAGGGCAACAGGGGCACCGACAATGAGCAGTTCTTC
.,TRBV29-1,TRBJ1-1,many,CSVEDMGSGTRATEAFF,TGCAGCGTTGAAGATATGGGGTCCGGGACGAGGGCCACTGAAGCTTTCTTT
TRBD1,TRBV6-5,TRBJ2-3,many,CASSTFTGVRTDTQYF,TGTGCCAGCAGTACCTTCACAGGGGTTAGGACAGATACGCAGTATTTT
.,TRBV4-1,TRBJ2-3,many,CASSQDTGSDTQYF,TGCGCCAGCAGCCAGGACACAGGTTCAGATACGCAGTATTTT
.,TRBV20-1,TRBJ2-3,few,CSARLYVTDTQYF,TGCAGTGCTAGACTCTATGTCACAGATACGCAGTATTTT
.,TRBV5-6,TRBJ1-1,many,CASSHDEGVAEAFF,TGTGCCAGCAGCCACGACGAGGGGGTCGCTGAAGCTTTCTTT
.,TRBV29-1,TRBJ2-5,.,CSVEDLSPLGGTQYF,TGCAGCGTTGAAGACTTAAGCCCACTAGGCGGGACCCAGTACTTC
.,TRBV20-1,TRBJ2-7,many,CSAPKGSGWGSYEQYF,TGCAGTGCCCCGAAGGGGTCGGGCTGGGGGAGCTACGAGCAGTACTTC
.,TRBV12-3/TRBV12-4,TRBJ1-4,many,CASSRGRVNEKLFF,TGTGCCAGCAGCAGGGGACGGGTTAATGAAAAACTGTTTTTT
.,TRBV7-2,TRBJ2-7,many,CASSPDDTITAQYF,TGTGCCAGCAGCCCGGACGACACAATAACGGCCCAGTACTTC
TRBD2,TRBV10-2,TRBJ2-7,many,CASSGRLAGGPMSSYEQYF,TGCGCCAGCAGTGGAAGACTAGCGGGAGGGCCTATGAGCTCCTACGAGCAGTACTTC
TRBD2,TRBV28,TRBJ2-1,medium-sized,CASSPRAPSGNNEQFF,TGTGCCAGCAGTCCTAGGGCCCCTAGCGGGAACAATGAGCAGTTCTTC
TRBD1,TRBV12-3/TRBV12-4,TRBJ2-7,many,CASSFGGDRGYEQYF,TGTGCCAGCAGTTTCGGCGGAGACAGGGGCTACGAGCAGTACTTC
.,TRBV2,TRBJ2-7,many,CASKSGSSYEQYF,TGTGCCAGCAAGTCCGGGTCCTCCTACGAGCAGTACTTC
.,TRBV10-3,TRBJ1-3,many,CAAGTARTSGNTIYF,TGTGCCGCCGGTACTGCCAGGACATCTGGAAACACCATATATTTT